This TCR beta chain comes out of a study of CXCR3-negative and CXCR3-positive naive CD8 T cells. Looking at the study overall: There were about 140 million TRB reads altogether, and each library had about 1.5 +/- 0.3 million of them.

CDR1 is SGHDN and CDR2 is FVKESK in the germline V gene. This CDR3 is built from 15 residues. Triplicate sorts, fewer than 350,000 cells apiece, were made for each CD8+ T cell subset. Comment on this clonotype: Its antigen remains unidentified.

The authors prepared UMI-labeled TRB cDNA libraries by 5' RACE. No DNA is given; TCRdb re-called the 5' RACE reads and lists each CDR3 protein once. Its clone listing holds approximately 120,000 distinct CDR3 sequences. Study findings and constraints: High diversity, comparable across both naive subsets, contrasted with much lower diversity in memory CD8+ cells. Naive cells positive for CXCR3 carried more hydrophobic TRB CDR3s than CXCR3-negative ones.

The TCR was taken from a human donor in good health. Some clones in this sample may be carry-over from other donors' samples. The chain couples TRBV14 to TRBJ1-2; TCRdb's D call, TRBD1, is unchecked because there is no DNA. The sequenced material came from naive CXCR3+ CD8+ T cells from blood. Noted subset: CD45RO-CCR7+CD27+CD95- naive CD8+ T cells expressing CXCR3 (TNR3+). The CDR3 sequence: CASSQDRTGPYGYTF.